The 23 T cell receptor beta chains given below trace back to one sample, sequenced in a study of blood T cell repertoires in COVID-19. Method: immunoSEQ multiplex PCR; TCRdb's copy keeps in-frame clones and lacks some. The data show about 88,000 clones, with roughly 90% seen just once and 1.5% to 2% held by the top ten. The sample comprised peripheral blood. The receptors originated from a man aged 55-75 years with acute or convalescent COVID-19.

This sequence joins TRBV13 and TRBJ1-4, with D perhaps TRBD1 (6 bases). V was trimmed by 5 bases and J by 7 bases, leaving 14 bases between them. The CDR3 length is 14 residues. Germline-derived CDR1 and CDR2 are PRHDT and FYEKMQ (reference sequence). In nucleotides, the CDR3 is TGTGCCAGCAGCGGTCGGGAAGGGGGTGAAAAACTGTTTTTT. It codes for CASSGREGGEKLFF.

Only one count was recorded for this clone. This chain joins TRBV7-2 and TRBJ2-3; weak D call: TRBD2 (5 bases). Germline assignment: CDR1 SGHTA and CDR2 FQGNSA. There are 14 residues in the CDR3. Deletions cut 4 bases from V and 2 bases from J, with 10 bases between. DNA for the CDR3: TGTGCCAGCAGCTCAGTAGCGAACACAGATACGCAGTATTTT. This codes for CASSSVANTDTQYF.

The rearrangement links TRBV7-8 to TRBJ2-3; 8 bases are a match to TRBD1. This CDR3 is 14 amino acids long. Looked up from germline, CDR1 is SGHVS and CDR2 is FQNEAQ. The J segment lost 3 bases and the V segment lost 5 bases, leaving 4 bases of the junction unmatched. The CDR3 DNA reads TGTGCCAGCAGCCCCGACAGGGGAACAGATACGCAGTATTTT. This codes for CASSPDRGTDTQYF.

The chain uses TRBV6-5 and TRBJ2-7, with a possible D match to TRBD2 (5 bases). This CDR3 has 14 amino acids. Germline CDR1 reads MNHEY; CDR2 reads SVGAGI. V was trimmed by 6 bases and J by 2 bases, leaving 14 bases between them. In DNA form, the CDR3 reads TGTGCCAGCAGGCCGAGCGGAACCCCCTACGAGCAGTACTTC. Its protein product is CASRPSGTPYEQYF.

The chain has TRBV28 and TRBJ2-5, with D hard to call. V lost 3 bases to trimming and J lost 3 bases, with 2 bases between them. Germline values: CDR1 MDHEN, CDR2 SYDVKM. The CDR3 sequence is 11 residues long. This chain's CDR3 is CASSFKETQYF. The CDR3 coding sequence is TGTGCCAGCAGTTTCAAAGAGACCCAGTACTTC.

The chain carries TRBV7-9 and TRBJ1-5, with a possible D match to TRBD1 (6 bases). Trimming took off 1 base at V and 1 base at J, with 8 bases between the two ends. Germline-derived CDR1 and CDR2 are SEHNR and FQNEAQ (reference sequence). The CDR3 is 15 amino acids. CDR3: CASSLDRASNQPQHF. The CDR3 DNA reads as TGTGCCAGCAGCTTAGACAGGGCGAGCAATCAGCCCCAGCATTTT.

The CDR3 loop reads CASSHSGTGVKRAFF. CDR3 bases: TGTGCCAGTTCCCATTCCGGGACAGGGGTTAAAAGAGCTTTCTTT. This sequence joins TRBV19 and TRBJ1-1; TRBD1 matches 10 bases. The CDR3 runs 15 residues. The V segment lost 8 bases and the J segment 10 bases; nucleotides outside the gene matches: 16. Germline values: CDR1 LNHDA, CDR2 SQIVND (reference sequence). The whole variable domain, remainder taken from reference TRBV19 and TRBJ1-1, is DGGITQSPKYLFRKEGQNVTLSCEQNLNHDAMYWYRQDPGQGLRLIYYSQIVNDFQKGDIAEGYSVSREKKESFPLTVTSAQKNPTAFYLCASSHSGTGVKRAFFGQGTRLTVV.

V gene TRBV12-5 combines with J gene TRBJ2-5; 10 nucleotides line up with TRBD2. Germline trimming cut 3 bases from V and 4 bases from J; bases unmatched to any gene: 2. The CDR3 runs 14 residues. The germline V gene has CDR1 LGHNT and CDR2 FRNRAP. CDR3 residues: CASGLAGGGETQYF. In nucleotides, the CDR3 is TGTGCTAGTGGTTTAGCGGGAGGGGGAGAGACCCAGTACTTC.

The chain carries TRBV7-6 and TRBJ1-3; D is uncertain. CDR1 SGHVS and CDR2 FNYEAQ come from the germline V gene. The CDR3 spans 14 residues. Between the trimmed V and J ends, which lost 5 bases and 0 bases, there was a span of 8 bases. The CDR3 region is CASSAQDSGNTIYF. Written as DNA, the CDR3 is TGTGCCAGCAGCGCCCAGGACTCTGGAAACACCATATATTTT.

The rearrangement joins TRBV25-1 to TRBJ1-3; TRBD1 agrees at 7 bases. Per the germline V gene, CDR1 is MGHDK and CDR2 is SYGVNS. This CDR3 is built from 16 residues. The trim removed 7 bases at V and 4 bases at J, leaving 13 bases unmatched. CDR3 amino acids: CASTSPAGGYGNTIYF. CDR3 DNA: TGTGCCAGCACATCTCCCGCAGGGGGATACGGAAACACCATATATTTT.

The genes are TRBV4-3 and TRBJ1-2; D call uncertain. The CDR3 is 14 residues long. V was clipped by 0 bases and J by 8 bases, with 13 bases between them. Germline assignment: CDR1 LGHNA and CDR2 YSLEER. CDR3 loop: CASSQDTSGGGYTF. The CDR3 DNA reads as TGCGCCAGCAGCCAAGATACCTCAGGAGGAGGCTACACCTTC.

This sequence joins TRBV9 and TRBJ1-1, with TRBD1 as a possible D gene (6 bases). Germline loops: CDR1 SGDLS, CDR2 YYNGEE. With 7 bases removed from V and 3 bases from J, the gap between germline ends came to 19 bases. The CDR3 runs 15 residues. The CDR3 loop reads CASPRGGAGDTEAFF. Written as DNA, the CDR3 is TGTGCCAGCCCGAGGGGGGGGGCTGGTGACACTGAAGCTTTCTTT.

The chain carries TRBV7-9 and TRBJ2-1, with 8 bases that match TRBD2. J lost 2 bases, V lost 4 bases, and 4 bases had no gene match. There are 15 residues in the CDR3. Germline V gives CDR1 SEHNR, CDR2 FQNEAQ (reference sequence). The DNA for the CDR3 is TGTGCCAGCAGCTCCAGCGGGAGTCCCTACAATGAGCAGTTCTTC. Encoded protein: CASSSSGSPYNEQFF.

CDR3 bases: TGTGCCAGCAGCTTAGATCGGGGACAGGGGTATGGCTACACCTTC. Translating it yields CASSLDRGQGYGYTF. This chain links TRBV11-2 with TRBJ1-2; 10 nucleotides line up with TRBD1. Trimming cost V 0 bases and J 5 bases; bases outside gene matches: 3. Looked up from germline, CDR1 is SGHAT and CDR2 is FQNNGV. The CDR3 consists of 15 residues.

The genes are TRBV24-1 and TRBJ1-2, with TRBD1 as a possible D gene (5 bases). The CDR3 contains 11 residues. Germline V CDR1 and CDR2: KGHDR, SFDVKD. Trimming took off 5 bases at V and 5 bases at J, with 5 bases between the two ends. This CDR3 is CATSAGYGYTF. The CDR3 DNA follows: TGTGCCACCAGTGCAGGGTATGGCTACACCTTC.

The chain is built from TRBV4-3 and TRBJ2-1, with D maybe TRBD2 (5 bases). This CDR3 has 15 residues. Germline assignment: CDR1 LGHNA and CDR2 YSLEER. V lost 0 bases and J 7 bases, leaving 13 bases between the germline ends. The CDR3 bases are TGCGCCAGCAGCCAAGATATGGGAGTAAGGAATGAGCAGTTCTTC. Translating it yields CASSQDMGVRNEQFF.

The gene calls are TRBV5-1 and TRBJ1-1; TRBD1 matches at 8 bases. This CDR3 region has 13 residues. V shed 3 bases, J shed 4 bases, and the junction held 2 bases outside the gene matches. Germline V gene sequence: CDR1 SGHRS, CDR2 YFSETQ. CDR3 loop: CASSSDRGTEAFF. CDR3 DNA: TGCGCCAGCAGCTCTGACAGGGGCACTGAAGCTTTCTTT.

The J gene is TRBJ1-1, the V gene TRBV18; D not certain. The CDR3 length is 12 residues. Per the germline V gene, CDR1 is KGHSH and CDR2 is LQKENI. V lost 4 bases, J lost 1 base, and 4 bases lay in between. CDR3 DNA sequence: TGTGCCAGCTCACACGGGAACACTGAAGCTTTCTTT. This codes for CASSHGNTEAFF.

Notes on this clone: This specimen includes other DNA sequences encoding the same CDR3. The genes are TRBV2 and TRBJ2-1; TRBD2 aligns across 7 bases. The V segment lost 6 bases and the J segment 6 bases; nucleotides outside the gene matches: 5. The CDR3 length is 13 residues. Germline V gene lookup returns CDR1 SNHLY and CDR2 FYNNEI. CDR3 coding DNA: TGTGCCAGCAGCCTGGGACTACTCAATGAGCAGTTCTTC. Translation: CASSLGLLNEQFF.

The rearrangement links TRBV28 to TRBJ1-6; 9 bases map to TRBD1. This CDR3 contains 19 residues. V trimming: 5 bases; J trimming: 1 base; junction bases outside the gene matches: 12. Germline-derived CDR1 and CDR2 are MDHEN and SYDVKM. As DNA, the CDR3 is TGTGCCAGCAGTCTGGGACAGGGCCAACGGGGGTCCTATAATTCACCCCTCCACTTT. Protein sequence: CASSLGQGQRGSYNSPLHF.

V gene TRBV5-1 combines with J gene TRBJ2-7; TRBD2 is a possible D gene (5 bases). Germline V CDR1 and CDR2: SGHRS, YFSETQ. Between the trimmed V and J ends, which lost 2 bases and 0 bases, there was a span of 15 bases. The length of the CDR3 is 16 residues. The CDR3: CASSFQERGNSYEQYF. The CDR3 nucleotides are TGCGCCAGCAGCTTCCAAGAAAGAGGGAACTCCTACGAGCAGTACTTC.

This clone was detected only once. The chain joins TRBV4-3 to TRBJ2-5; TRBD2 matches at 8 bases. The CDR3 loop spans 16 amino acids. V shed 0 bases and J 6 bases; nucleotides not matched to a gene: 9. From germline, CDR1 is LGHNA and CDR2 YSLEER. In nucleotides, the CDR3 is TGCGCCAGCAGCCAAGATTGGGGGCGGGAGGTTAAGACCCAGTACTTC. Protein product: CASSQDWGREVKTQYF.

In this sample, this clone turned up once. The chain has TRBV4-1 and TRBJ2-3; tentative D call: TRBD1 (5 bases). CDR3 length: 12 amino acids. CDR1 and CDR2 (germline): MGHRA, YSYEKL. V was shortened by 6 bases and J by 2 bases, with 6 bases between the two germline ends. The CDR3 spells CASSGATDTQYF. Here the CDR3 DNA reads TGCGCCAGCAGTGGGGCCACAGATACGCAGTATTTT.